These 15 T cell receptor beta chains originate from one sample sequenced in a study of T cell responses to AZD1222 COVID-19 vaccine. Assay used: immunoSEQ multiplex PCR; TCRdb lists only in-frame clones, some missing. The profile covers roughly 170,000 clones, with about 92% appearing a single time and 0.7% to 0.9% taken by the ten largest. Sequenced here: peripheral blood, sampled on day 0 of AZD1222 vaccination. The receptors originated from an adult in good health.

In its sample, this clone was seen a few times. The V and J genes are TRBV11-1 and TRBJ2-7; D gene uncertain. V was shortened by 1 base and J by 3 bases, with 7 bases between the two germline ends. CDR1 and CDR2 from the germline V gene are SGHAT and FQDESV (reference sequence). This CDR3 region has 13 residues. The CDR3 sequence: CASSLGGLYEQYF. The CDR3 DNA is TGTGCCAGCAGCTTAGGTGGGCTCTACGAGCAGTACTTC.

In this sample, this clone turned up once. The chain combines TRBV16 with TRBJ1-1; 9 bases line up with TRBD1. J was trimmed by 6 bases and V by 1 base; bases with no gene match: 9. The CDR3 is 16 residues long. The germline V gene encodes CDR1 KGHSY and CDR2 FQNENV. Here the CDR3 reads CASSQWRDRVIAEAFF. The DNA of the CDR3 is TGTGCCAGCAGCCAATGGCGGGACAGGGTCATCGCTGAAGCTTTCTTT.

The V call is TRBV2, the J call TRBJ2-3; D uncertain. The CDR3 totals 12 residues. V was trimmed by 6 bases and J by 2 bases, leaving 6 bases between them. Germline loops: CDR1 SNHLY, CDR2 FYNNEI. The CDR3 DNA reads as TGTGCCAGCAGGGGTTCCACAGATACGCAGTATTTT. This codes for CASRGSTDTQYF.

The V and J genes are TRBV7-9 and TRBJ1-1; D is ambiguous. The CDR3 is made up of 16 amino acids. V lost 5 bases, J lost 0 bases, and 16 bases lay in between. The V gene's germline CDR1 is SEHNR and CDR2 FQNEAQ (reference sequence). CDR3 sequence (DNA): TGTGCCAGCAGCCTAGGAAGGGTAGGAATGAACACTGAAGCTTTCTTT. Protein: CASSLGRVGMNTEAFF.

This clone showed up just once. The rearrangement uses TRBV11-2 and TRBJ2-1; no clear D gene. The CDR3 consists of 13 residues. The germline gives CDR1 SGHAT, CDR2 FQNNGV. V gave up 5 bases and J gave up 5 bases, with 10 bases separating them. Here the CDR3 reads CASSPPLHNEQFF. CDR3 nucleotides: TGTGCCAGCAGCCCCCCACTACACAATGAGCAGTTCTTC.

This clone has just one count. The chain employs TRBV11-2 and TRBJ2-4, with D perhaps TRBD1 or TRBD2 (5 bases each). Between the trimmed V and J ends, which lost 4 bases and 0 bases, there was a span of 19 bases. There are 18 residues in the CDR3. The germline CDR1 and CDR2 sequences are SGHAT and FQNNGV. The CDR3 loop reads CASSSPQGANLAKNIQYF. The CDR3 DNA sequence: TGTGCCAGCAGCTCACCCCAGGGAGCGAATTTAGCCAAAAACATTCAGTACTTC.

The CDR3 reads CASSVDRGTLRGYTF. The CDR3 nucleotides read TGTGCCAGCAGCGTCGACAGGGGTACCCTTAGAGGCTACACCTTC. The rearrangement uses TRBV11-3 and TRBJ1-2; 8 bases line up with TRBD1. The CDR3 spans 15 residues. J gave up 8 bases and V 5 bases, and 13 bases lay outside the gene matches. Germline-derived CDR1 and CDR2 are SGHNT and YENEEA.

The rearrangement links TRBV9 to TRBJ1-2; D remains unclear. Germline lookup yields CDR1 SGDLS and CDR2 YYNGEE. The V gene lost 0 bases and the J gene lost 0 bases, with 9 bases spanning the gap. The CDR3 length is 15 residues. The CDR3 bases are TGTGCCAGCAGCGTAGCGACAAGCCCTAACTATGGCTACACCTTC. The encoded protein is CASSVATSPNYGYTF. Looking up the rest from reference TRBV9 and TRBJ1-2 gives the full variable domain: DSGVTQTPKHLITATGQRVTLRCSPRSGDLSVYWYQQSLDQGLQFLIQYYNGEERAKGNILERFSAQQFPDLHSELNLSSLELGDSALYFCASSVATSPNYGYTFGSGTRLTVV.

This chain connects TRBV30 to TRBJ1-4; TRBD1 matches 8 bases. The CDR3 has 12 residues. Germline V gene data show CDR1 as GTSNPN and CDR2 as SVGIG (reference sequence). J was trimmed by 5 bases and V by 8 bases; bases with no gene match: 4. The CDR3 DNA is TGTGCCGCGGACAGGGACAATGAAAAACTGTTTTTT. Amino acid sequence: CAADRDNEKLFF.

The chain carries TRBV3-1 (or the pseudogene TRBV3-2) and TRBJ1-2; D gene ambiguous. Trimming took 1 base from V and 0 from J, leaving 12 bases between them. The CDR3 consists of 16 residues. Germline CDR1 and CDR2: LGHDT and YNNKEL (reference sequence). Here the CDR3 DNA reads TGTGCCAGCAGCCAAGTCTCAAATGGGCCTAACTATGGCTACACCTTC. Translated, it gives CASSQVSNGPNYGYTF.

This rearrangement joins TRBV6-5 to TRBJ1-1; TRBD1 might be the D (5 bases). The CDR3 totals 11 residues. The germline V and J ends were trimmed by 7 bases and 8 bases, with 11 bases remaining between them. Germline V lookup: CDR1 MNHEY, CDR2 SVGAGI. The CDR3, as DNA: TGTGCCAGCACCCCAGGGACCGAAGCTTTCTTT. It codes for CASTPGTEAFF.

The genes are TRBV6-2 or TRBV6-3 and TRBJ2-5, with D perhaps TRBD1 or TRBD2 (5 bases each). The germline V gene encodes CDR1 MNHEY and CDR2 SVGEGT. This CDR3 is 13 amino acids long. V was pared by 4 bases and J by 0 bases, with 6 bases between. The CDR3 bases are TGTGCCAGCAGTTGGGACGACCAAGAGACCCAGTACTTC. Translation gives CASSWDDQETQYF.

Comment on this clone: Other nucleotide sequences from this sample produce the same CDR3. This chain links TRBV7-9 with TRBJ1-3; D not certain. With 1 base removed from V and 0 bases from J, the gap between germline ends came to 4 bases. The CDR3 loop spans 14 amino acids. CDR1 SEHNR and CDR2 FQNEAQ come from the germline V gene (reference sequence). DNA for the CDR3: TGTGCCAGCAGCTTAGGCGTCTCTGGAAACACCATATATTTT. Residues: CASSLGVSGNTIYF.

The J gene is TRBJ2-7, the V gene TRBV5-4; TRBD1 matches at 9 bases. Germline V CDR1 and CDR2: SGHNT, YYREEE (reference sequence). The CDR3 is 14 residues long. V shed 3 bases and J 4 bases; nucleotides not matched to a gene: 5. This chain's CDR3 is CASSSGQGRYEQYF. Written as DNA, the CDR3 is TGTGCCAGCAGCTCGGGACAGGGACGGTACGAGCAGTACTTC.

The rearrangement joins TRBV6-5 to TRBJ1-5; a possible D gene is TRBD1 (6 bases). Germline V gives CDR1 MNHEY, CDR2 SVGAGI. V dropped 5 bases and J dropped 0 bases, with 8 bases sitting between them. The CDR3 is 14 residues long. The CDR3 reads CASSQGNSNQPQHF. CDR3 bases: TGTGCCAGCAGTCAGGGGAATAGCAATCAGCCCCAGCATTTT.